This T cell receptor (beta chain) was identified during a study of blood T cell repertoires in COVID-19. Background on the study: Both acute and convalescent COVID-19 samples were obtained from the United States, Italy and Spain. PBMCs, B-cell-depleted T cells, or T cells provided the cDNA or gDNA that made up the material.

Original analysis: Scientists estimated how many nucleated cells there were by amplifying reference gene primers. This table comes from immunoSEQ multiplex PCR, and its TCRdb copy is limited to in-frame clones, with some not included. The DNA was the basis for D and trimming; V, J and clone size are from that table. Of roughly 80,000 clones listed, roughly 80% were seen once; the top ten hold just under 6%. The germline V and J ends were trimmed by 1 base and 7 bases, with 11 bases remaining between them. Germline V gene lookup returns CDR1 LGHNT and CDR2 FRNRAP. This CDR3 is built from 13 residues. This receptor was identified in a man aged 55 to 70 with active or convalescent COVID-19. The chain links TRBV12-5 to TRBJ2-7; D gene uncertain. Sequenced material: peripheral blood. The chain's CDR3 is CASGLGFAREQYF. CDR3 coding DNA: TGTGCTAGTGGTTTGGGGTTCGCGCGGGAGCAGTACTTC.